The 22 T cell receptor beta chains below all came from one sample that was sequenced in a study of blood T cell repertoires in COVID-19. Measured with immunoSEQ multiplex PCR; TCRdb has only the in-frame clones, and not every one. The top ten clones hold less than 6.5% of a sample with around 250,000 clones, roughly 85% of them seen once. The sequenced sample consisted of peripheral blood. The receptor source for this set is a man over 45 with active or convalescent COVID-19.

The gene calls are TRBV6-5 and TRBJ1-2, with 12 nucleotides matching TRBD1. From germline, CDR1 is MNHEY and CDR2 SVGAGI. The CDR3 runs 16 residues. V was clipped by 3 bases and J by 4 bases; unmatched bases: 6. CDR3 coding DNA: TGTGCCAGCAGTTATACCGGGACAGGGGGCCTCTATGGCTACACCTTC. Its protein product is CASSYTGTGGLYGYTF.

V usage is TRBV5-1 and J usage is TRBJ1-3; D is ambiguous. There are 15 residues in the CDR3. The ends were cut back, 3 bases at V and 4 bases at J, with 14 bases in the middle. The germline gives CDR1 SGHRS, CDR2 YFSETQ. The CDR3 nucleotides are TGCGCCAGCAGCTCGGAGAGGGTAGCCGGAAACACCATATATTTT. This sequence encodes CASSSERVAGNTIYF.

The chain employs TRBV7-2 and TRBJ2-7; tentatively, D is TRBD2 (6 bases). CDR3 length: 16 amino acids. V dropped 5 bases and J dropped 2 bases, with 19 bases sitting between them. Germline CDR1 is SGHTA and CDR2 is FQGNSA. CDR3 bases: TGTGCCAGCAGCCCACCTAGTAGCGGACATCCCTACGAGCAGTACTTC. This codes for CASSPPSSGHPYEQYF.

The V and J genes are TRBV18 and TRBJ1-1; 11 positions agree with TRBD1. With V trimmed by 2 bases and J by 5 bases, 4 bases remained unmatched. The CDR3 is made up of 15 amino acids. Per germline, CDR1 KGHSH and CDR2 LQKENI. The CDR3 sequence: CASSPGQGAVTEAFF. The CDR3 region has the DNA TGTGCCAGCTCACCAGGACAGGGGGCGGTTACTGAAGCTTTCTTT.

In DNA form, the CDR3 reads TGTGCCAGCAGCACCGGGGACAGGGCGTCCTATAATTCACCCCTCCACTTT. Protein product: CASSTGDRASYNSPLHF. V usage is TRBV9 and J usage is TRBJ1-6, with 9 bases aligning to TRBD1. Unmatched junction bases numbered 6, after V lost 4 bases and J lost 1 base. From germline, CDR1 is SGDLS and CDR2 YYNGEE. The CDR3 sequence is 17 residues long.

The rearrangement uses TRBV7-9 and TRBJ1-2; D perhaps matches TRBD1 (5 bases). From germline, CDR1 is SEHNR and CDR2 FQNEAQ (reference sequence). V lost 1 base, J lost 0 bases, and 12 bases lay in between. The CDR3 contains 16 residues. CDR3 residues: CASSLGGGEANYGYTF. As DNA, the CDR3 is TGTGCCAGCAGCTTAGGCGGGGGGGAAGCTAACTATGGCTACACCTTC.

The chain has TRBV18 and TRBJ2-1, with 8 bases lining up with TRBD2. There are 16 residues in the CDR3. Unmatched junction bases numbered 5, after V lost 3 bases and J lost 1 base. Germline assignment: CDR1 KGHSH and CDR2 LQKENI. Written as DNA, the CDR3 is TGTGCCAGCTCACCTACCTTAGCGGGATCCTACAATGAGCAGTTCTTC. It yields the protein CASSPTLAGSYNEQFF. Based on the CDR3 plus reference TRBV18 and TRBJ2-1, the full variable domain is NAGVMQNPRHLVRRRGQEARLRCSPMKGHSHVYWYRQLPEEGLKFMVYLQKENIIDESGMPKERFSAEFPKEGPSILRIQQVVRGDSAAYFCASSPTLAGSYNEQFFGPGTRLTVL.

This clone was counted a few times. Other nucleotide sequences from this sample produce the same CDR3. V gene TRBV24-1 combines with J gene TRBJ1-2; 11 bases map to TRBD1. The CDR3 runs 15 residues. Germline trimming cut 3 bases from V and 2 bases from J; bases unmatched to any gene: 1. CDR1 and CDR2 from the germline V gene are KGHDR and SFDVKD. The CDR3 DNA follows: TGTGCCACCAGTGATGGGGACAGGGGGAACTATGGCTACACCTTC. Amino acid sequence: CATSDGDRGNYGYTF.

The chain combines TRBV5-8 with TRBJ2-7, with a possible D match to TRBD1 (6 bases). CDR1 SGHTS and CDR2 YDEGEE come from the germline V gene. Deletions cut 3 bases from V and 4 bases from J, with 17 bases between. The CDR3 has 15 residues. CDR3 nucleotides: TGTGCCAGCAGCTGGGACAAAGGCCCAAGGTACGAGCAGTACTTC. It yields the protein CASSWDKGPRYEQYF.

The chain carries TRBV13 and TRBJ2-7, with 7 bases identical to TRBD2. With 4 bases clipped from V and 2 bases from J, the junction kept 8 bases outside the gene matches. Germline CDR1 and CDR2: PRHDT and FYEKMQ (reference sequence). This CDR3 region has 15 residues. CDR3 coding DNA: TGTGCCAGCAGCTCCCGGAGCGGGGTTCCCTACGAGCAGTACTTC. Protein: CASSSRSGVPYEQYF.

The CDR3 coding sequence is TGTGCCAGCAGCTTAATGCGGGGCTCATACAATGAGCAGTTCTTC. Its translation: CASSLMRGSYNEQFF. The rearrangement uses TRBV11-1 and TRBJ2-1, with D maybe TRBD2 (6 bases). The CDR3 consists of 15 residues. Germline V lookup: CDR1 SGHAT, CDR2 FQDESV (reference sequence). V was pared by 2 bases and J by 4 bases, with 12 bases between.

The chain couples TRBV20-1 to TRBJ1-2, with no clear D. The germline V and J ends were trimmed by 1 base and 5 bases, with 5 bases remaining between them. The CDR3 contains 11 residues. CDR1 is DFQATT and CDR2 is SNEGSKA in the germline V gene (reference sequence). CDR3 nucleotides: TGCAGTGCTAGAGCAGATTATGGCTACACCTTC. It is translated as CSARADYGYTF.

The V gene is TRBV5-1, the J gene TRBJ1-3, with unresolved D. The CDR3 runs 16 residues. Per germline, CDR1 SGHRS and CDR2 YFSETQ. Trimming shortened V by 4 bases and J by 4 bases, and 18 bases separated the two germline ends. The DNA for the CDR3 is TGCGCCAGCAGCCCCGCGAGCGGGCTGGGAGGAAACACCATATATTTT. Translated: CASSPASGLGGNTIYF.

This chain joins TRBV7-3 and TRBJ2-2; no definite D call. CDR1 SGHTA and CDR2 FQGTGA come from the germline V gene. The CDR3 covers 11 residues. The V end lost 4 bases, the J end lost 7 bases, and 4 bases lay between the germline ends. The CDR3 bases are TGTGCCAGCAGCTCCGGCGGGGAGCTGTTTTTT. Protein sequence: CASSSGGELFF.

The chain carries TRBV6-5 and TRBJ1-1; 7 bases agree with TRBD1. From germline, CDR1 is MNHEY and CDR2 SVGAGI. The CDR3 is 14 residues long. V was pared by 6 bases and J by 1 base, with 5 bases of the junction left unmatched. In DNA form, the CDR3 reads TGTGCCAGCAGGCGACAGGGACAGAACACTGAAGCTTTCTTT. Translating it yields CASRRQGQNTEAFF.

The CDR3 loop reads CASSQDRQSQGYTF. The CDR3 region has the DNA TGCGCCAGCAGCCAAGATCGACAGTCGCAAGGCTACACCTTC. The gene calls are TRBV4-1 and TRBJ1-2; D is possibly TRBD1 (5 bases). Germline V CDR1 and CDR2: MGHRA, YSYEKL. The CDR3 is made up of 14 amino acids. V was clipped by 0 bases and J by 8 bases, with 13 bases between them.

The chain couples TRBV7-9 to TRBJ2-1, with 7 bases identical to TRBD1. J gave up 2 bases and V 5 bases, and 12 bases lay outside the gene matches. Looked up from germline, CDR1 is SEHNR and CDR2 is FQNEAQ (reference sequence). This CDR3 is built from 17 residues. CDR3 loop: CASSPPVRGPAYNEQFF. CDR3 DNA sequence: TGTGCCAGCAGCCCCCCGGTGAGGGGGCCGGCCTACAATGAGCAGTTCTTC.

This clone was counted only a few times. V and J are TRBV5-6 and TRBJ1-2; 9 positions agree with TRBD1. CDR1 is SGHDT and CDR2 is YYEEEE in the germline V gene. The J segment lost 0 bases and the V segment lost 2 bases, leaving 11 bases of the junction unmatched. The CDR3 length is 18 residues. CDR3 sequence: CASSLPGQGYGTNYGYTF. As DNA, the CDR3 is TGTGCCAGCAGCTTACCGGGACAGGGCTACGGTACTAACTATGGCTACACCTTC.

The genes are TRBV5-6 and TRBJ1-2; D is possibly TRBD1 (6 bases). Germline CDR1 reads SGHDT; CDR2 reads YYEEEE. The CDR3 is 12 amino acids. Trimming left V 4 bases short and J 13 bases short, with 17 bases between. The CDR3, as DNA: TGTGCCAGCAGCCCGGGACAAGGCAGTTGCACCTTC. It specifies CASSPGQGSCTF.

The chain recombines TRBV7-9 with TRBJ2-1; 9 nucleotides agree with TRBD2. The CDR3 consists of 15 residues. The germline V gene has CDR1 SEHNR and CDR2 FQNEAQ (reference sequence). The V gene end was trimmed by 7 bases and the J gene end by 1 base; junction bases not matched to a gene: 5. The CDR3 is CASTLAGRSYNEQFF. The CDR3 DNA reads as TGTGCCAGCACCCTAGCGGGAAGATCCTACAATGAGCAGTTCTTC.

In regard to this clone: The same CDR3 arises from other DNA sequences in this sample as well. The CDR3 here is CAWSVGGNTEAFF. CDR3 DNA: TGTGCCTGGAGTGTCGGGGGGAACACTGAAGCTTTCTTT. This sequence joins TRBV30 and TRBJ1-1; perhaps TRBD1 as D (5 bases). Germline V gene data show CDR1 as GTSNPN and CDR2 as SVGIG (reference sequence). The germline V and J ends were trimmed by 0 bases and 1 base, with 6 bases remaining between them. There are 13 residues in the CDR3.

The CDR3: CATSRLAGGGLIEQFF. The CDR3, as DNA: TGTGCCACCAGCAGGCTAGCGGGAGGAGGGCTTATTGAGCAGTTCTTC. V is TRBV15 and J is TRBJ2-1; 11 bases map to TRBD2. The CDR3 sequence is 16 residues long. J was trimmed by 9 bases and V by 3 bases; bases with no gene match: 10. Germline V gene sequence: CDR1 LNHNV, CDR2 YYDKDF (reference sequence).